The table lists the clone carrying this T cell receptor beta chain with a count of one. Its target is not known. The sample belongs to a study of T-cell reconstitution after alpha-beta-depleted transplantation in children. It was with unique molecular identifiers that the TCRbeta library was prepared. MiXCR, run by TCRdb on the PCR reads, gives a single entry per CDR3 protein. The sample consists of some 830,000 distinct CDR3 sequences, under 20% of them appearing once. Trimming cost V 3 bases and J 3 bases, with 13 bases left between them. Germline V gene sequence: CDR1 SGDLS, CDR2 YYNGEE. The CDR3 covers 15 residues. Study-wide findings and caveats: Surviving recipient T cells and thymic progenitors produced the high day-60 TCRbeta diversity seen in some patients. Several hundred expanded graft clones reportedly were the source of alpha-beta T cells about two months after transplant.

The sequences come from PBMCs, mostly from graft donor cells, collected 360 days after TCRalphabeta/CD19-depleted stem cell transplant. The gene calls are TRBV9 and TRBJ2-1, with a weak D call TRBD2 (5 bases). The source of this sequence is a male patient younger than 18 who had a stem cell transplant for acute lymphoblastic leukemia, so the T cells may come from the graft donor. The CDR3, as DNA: TGTGCCAGCAGCGCGAGCGGTGGTGGCTACAATGAGCAGTTCTTC. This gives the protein CASSASGGGYNEQFF.